This T cell receptor beta chain emerged from a study of T cells after yellow fever vaccination. Findings and limits, study-wide: The booster response re-showed most primary clones: around 97% CD4, 88% CD8. The secondary response was weaker but peaked faster, day 5 versus 15. The appearance of a small share of clonotypes in both CD4 and CD8 compartments was observed.

TCRdb redid the calling of the 5' RACE reads with MiXCR, one entry per CDR3 protein. The sample yields approximately 600,000 distinct CDR3 sequences, more than 9% seen once. This clonotype was seen a few times. Its target is not known. The V end lost 5 bases, the J end lost 6 bases, and 20 bases lay between the germline ends. CDR3 length equals 16 residues. Germline V gene lookup returns CDR1 SGHDN and CDR2 FVKESK. This receptor was identified in a man aged 25-45 years who received the YFV17D yellow fever vaccine. The rearrangement links TRBV14 to TRBJ2-1; D might be TRBD1 (6 bases). The specimen comprised PBMCs, sampled on the day of the yellow fever booster vaccination. This CDR3 is CASSSPRTASINEQFF. The DNA for the CDR3 is TGTGCCAGCAGCTCCCCCCGGACAGCCTCTATCAATGAGCAGTTCTTC.